A single T cell receptor beta chain is shown here with its context. The protocol was immunoSEQ multiplex PCR, while the TCRdb copy is restricted to in-frame clones and leaves out a portion. This sample has 50,000 or so clones, with about 83% found just once. The record originates from a study of OX40 agonist ivuxolimab in advanced cancers. The overall study: Patients were dosed with the agonistic anti-OX40 (CD134) antibody ivuxolimab.

The CDR3 contains 15 residues. With 5 bases removed from V and 5 bases from J, the gap between germline ends came to 18 bases. The germline V gene has CDR1 SGHNT and CDR2 YENEEA. The chain combines TRBV11-3 with TRBJ2-5, with D possibly being TRBD2 (7 bases). The TCR was taken from an adult with an advanced solid tumor such as melanoma, head and neck, liver or kidney cancer. This specimen consisted of CD4+ or CD8+ T cells sorted from blood, obtained in a trial of the OX40 agonist ivuxolimab. Written as DNA, the CDR3 is TGTGCCAGCAGCCGTGGGGTGCGGGGGCTTGAGACCCAGTACTTC. Protein product: CASSRGVRGLETQYF.